A selection of T cell receptor beta chains follows, all from one sample in a study of blood T cell repertoires in COVID-19. The repertoire was sequenced with immunoSEQ multiplex PCR; TCRdb's copy has only in-frame clones and lacks some. The table shows 150,000 to 200,000 clones, with about four fifths occurring only once. The sequenced sample consisted of PBMCs or T cells enriched from blood (not recorded which). These receptors originate from a man in his fifties or sixties who had recovered from COVID-19. Each CDR3 is given with its conserved first and last residue. A D gene is named only where the DNA matches it firmly. Size values are once, few and many counts, or a class for expanded clones, and some rows have none.

>NA|TRBJ2-1|TRBD2|TRBV19
CASSGRVSGGRDEQFF
TGTGCCAGTAGTGGAAGGGTGAGCGGGGGGCGGGATGAGCAGTTCTTC
>few|TRBJ2-3|TRBD1|TRBV4-1
CASSQAPGQGATDTQYF
TGCGCCAGCAGCCAAGCCCCGGGACAGGGGGCTACAGATACGCAGTATTTT
>NA|TRBJ2-6|NA|TRBV5-1
CASSPNSGANVLTF
TGCGCCAGCAGCCCTAACTCTGGGGCCAACGTCCTGACTTTC
>NA|TRBJ2-7|NA|TRBV5-5
CASGIPTGEGYEQYF
TGTGCCAGCGGAATCCCGACGGGAGAAGGCTACGAGCAGTACTTC
>NA|TRBJ1-1|NA|TRBV25-1
CASSSRDTEAFF
TGTGCCAGCAGTAGCCGGGACACTGAAGCTTTCTTT
>NA|TRBJ1-6|NA|TRBV6-5
CASSPSGAPLHF
TGTGCCAGCAGCCCGTCGGGGGCACCCCTCCACTTT
>NA|TRBJ2-4|TRBD2|TRBV29-1
CSGEGGENIQYF
TGCAGCGGCGAGGGAGGGGAAAACATTCAGTACTTC
>once|TRBJ1-3|NA|TRBV28
CASNHSGRRSGNTIYF
TGTGCCAGCAACCACTCCGGGAGGAGATCTGGAAACACCATATATTTT
>NA|TRBJ2-7|TRBD2|TRBV30
CAWSPPGGLMIEQYF
TGTGCCTGGAGCCCGCCGGGGGGTTTGATGATTGAGCAGTACTTC
>NA|TRBJ2-1|TRBD1|TRBV7-3
CASSSGTGSYNEQFF
TGTGCCAGCAGCTCCGGGACAGGCTCCTACAATGAGCAGTTCTTC
>few|TRBJ1-1|NA|TRBV27
CASSPWDKLGNTEAFF
TGTGCCAGCAGCCCTTGGGACAAGTTGGGGAACACTGAAGCTTTCTTT
>NA|TRBJ2-2|NA|TRBV6-4
CASGRGPGAGELFF
TGTGCCAGCGGGCGAGGTCCGGGGGCCGGGGAGCTGTTTTTT
>once|TRBJ2-7|NA|TRBV29-1
CSVAFEEQYF
TGCAGCGTTGCTTTTGAGGAGCAGTACTTC
>NA|TRBJ1-1|NA|TRBV7-2
CASSLLPGLNTEAFF
TGTGCCAGCAGCTTATTACCGGGGTTGAACACTGAAGCTTTCTTT
>many|TRBJ1-3|NA|TRBV5-6
CASSLGAKSRSGNTIYF
TGTGCCAGCAGCTTGGGGGCCAAGAGTCGCTCTGGAAACACCATATATTTT
>once|TRBJ1-3|TRBD1|TRBV7-2
CASSSGQGARGNTIYF
TGTGCCAGCAGCTCCGGACAGGGGGCGCGGGGAAACACCATATATTTT
>NA|TRBJ2-1|TRBD2|TRBV9
CASSVEKGLAGGNEQFF
TGTGCCAGCAGCGTAGAAAAGGGACTAGCGGGGGGGAATGAGCAGTTCTTC
>NA|TRBJ1-1|NA|TRBV5-1
CASSWTENTEAFF
TGCGCCAGCAGCTGGACAGAAAACACTGAAGCTTTCTTT
>NA|TRBJ2-2|TRBD1|TRBV24-1
CATSDSTGGFTGELFF
TGTGCCACCAGTGATTCGACAGGGGGCTTCACCGGGGAGCTGTTTTTT
>NA|TRBJ1-6|NA|TRBV5-4
CASSLPRENSPLHF
TGTGCCAGCAGCCTGCCCAGGGAAAATTCACCCCTCCACTTT
>NA|TRBJ1-6|NA|TRBV6-5
CASKGQLDNSPLHF
TGTGCCAGCAAAGGACAGCTTGATAATTCACCCCTCCACTTT
>NA|TRBJ2-7|TRBD1|TRBV10-3
CAISEYPGQRSSYEQYF
TGTGCCATCAGTGAGTACCCGGGACAGAGAAGCTCCTACGAGCAGTACTTC
>NA|TRBJ2-4|TRBD2|TRBV7-8
CASSFRRGDGNIQYF
TGTGCCAGCAGCTTCCGGCGGGGGGACGGAAACATTCAGTACTTC
>once|TRBJ2-1|TRBD2|TRBV28
CASRLAGLAGGGNEQFF
TGTGCCAGCAGACTCGCGGGACTAGCGGGGGGAGGGAATGAGCAGTTCTTC
>once|TRBJ2-3|TRBD2|TRBV5-1
CASRASGEFSDTQYF
TGCGCCAGCAGGGCTAGCGGGGAGTTTTCAGATACGCAGTATTTT
>NA|TRBJ2-2|TRBD1|TRBV11-2
CASSITGGPNTGELFF
TGTGCCAGCAGCATTACAGGGGGCCCGAACACCGGGGAGCTGTTTTTT
>NA|TRBJ1-2|NA|TRBV3-1/TRBV3-2
CASEGTYGYTF
TGTGCCAGCGAGGGTACCTATGGCTACACCTTC
>NA|TRBJ2-3|NA|TRBV10-2
CASSPYKGTDTQYF
TGCGCCAGCAGCCCCTATAAAGGCACAGATACGCAGTATTTT
>NA|TRBJ1-4|NA|TRBV15
CATSPSGEKLFF
TGTGCCACCAGTCCCTCGGGGGAAAAACTGTTTTTT
>once|TRBJ2-2|NA|TRBV6-5
CASNPGGSGELFF
TGTGCCAGCAACCCCGGGGGTTCCGGGGAGCTGTTTTTT
>few|TRBJ1-5|TRBD1|TRBV6-5
CASSPNAARTGLQHF
TGTGCCAGCAGTCCGAACGCGGCCCGGACAGGGCTCCAGCATTTT
>NA|TRBJ2-2|TRBD1|TRBV9
CASSVNQGATGELFF
TGTGCCAGCAGCGTAAACCAGGGGGCAACCGGGGAGCTGTTTTTT
>NA|TRBJ1-2|NA|TRBV24-1
CATSDNRAYYEGYTF
TGTGCCACCAGTGACAACAGGGCGTACTATGAAGGCTACACCTTC
>NA|TRBJ2-2|NA|TRBV5-1
CASSLVGAQGTGELFF
TGCGCCAGCAGCTTGGTGGGGGCACAAGGCACCGGGGAGCTGTTTTTT
>NA|TRBJ1-6|NA|TRBV7-2
CASSSPRVGNSPLHF
TGTGCCAGCAGCTCCCCCAGGGTGGGTAATTCACCCCTCCACTTT
>NA|TRBJ1-1|NA|TRBV4-3
CASMRQMNTEAFF
TGCGCCAGCATGAGGCAGATGAACACTGAAGCTTTCTTT
>once|TRBJ1-1|NA|TRBV6-5
CASSYSSPDTEAFF
TGTGCCAGCAGTTACTCGAGTCCGGACACTGAAGCTTTCTTT
>NA|TRBJ2-1|NA|TRBV24-1
CATSDVSYEQFF
TGTGCCACCAGTGATGTGTCCTATGAGCAGTTCTTC
>NA|TRBJ2-2|TRBD1|TRBV4-1
CASSSRTGNKKTGELFF
TGCGCCAGCAGCAGCCGGACAGGGAACAAAAAAACCGGGGAGCTGTTTTTT
>few|TRBJ2-2|TRBD1|TRBV7-2
CASSPMGTDGELFF
TGTGCCAGCAGCCCGATGGGGACAGACGGGGAGCTGTTTTTT
>NA|TRBJ1-2|TRBD1|TRBV6-5
CASRGTGPPNYGYTF
TGTGCCAGCAGGGGGACAGGACCTCCTAACTATGGCTACACCTTC
>NA|TRBJ2-7|TRBD1|TRBV4-3
CASSYGQGGLEQYF
TGCGCCAGCAGTTACGGACAGGGGGGGTTAGAGCAGTACTTC
>few|TRBJ1-4|NA|TRBV28
CASSLYGHLEAEKLFF
TGTGCCAGCAGCCTCTATGGACACCTAGAGGCTGAAAAACTGTTTTTT
>NA|TRBJ2-5|TRBD2|TRBV7-2
CASSSSGGALETQYF
TGTGCCAGCAGCAGTAGCGGGGGGGCCTTAGAGACCCAGTACTTC
>NA|TRBJ2-5|TRBD1|TRBV6-1
CASIETGGETQYF
TGTGCCAGCATTGAAACAGGGGGTGAGACCCAGTACTTC